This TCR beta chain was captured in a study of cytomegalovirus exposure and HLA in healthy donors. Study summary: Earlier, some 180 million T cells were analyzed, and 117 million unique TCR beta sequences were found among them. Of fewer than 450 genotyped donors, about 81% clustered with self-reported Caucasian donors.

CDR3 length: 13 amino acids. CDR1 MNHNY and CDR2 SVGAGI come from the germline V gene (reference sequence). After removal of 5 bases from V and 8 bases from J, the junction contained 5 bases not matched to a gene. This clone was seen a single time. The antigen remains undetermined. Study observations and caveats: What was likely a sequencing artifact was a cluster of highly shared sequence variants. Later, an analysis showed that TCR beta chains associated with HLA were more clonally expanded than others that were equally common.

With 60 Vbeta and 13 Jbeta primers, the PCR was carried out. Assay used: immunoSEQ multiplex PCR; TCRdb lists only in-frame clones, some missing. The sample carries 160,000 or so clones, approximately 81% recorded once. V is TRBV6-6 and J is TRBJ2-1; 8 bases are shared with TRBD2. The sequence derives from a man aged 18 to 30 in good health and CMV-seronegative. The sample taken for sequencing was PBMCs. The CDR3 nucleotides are TGTGCCAGCAGTACGGGGGGGGCGGATGAGCAGTTCTTC. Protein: CASSTGGADEQFF.